This T cell receptor (beta chain) is drawn from a study of shared clonotypes between healthy human individuals. As for the study in general: Used for every donor were three CD4 naive, three CD4 memory, two CD8 naive and one CD8 memory plate.

There were only Caucasian adults among the donors, and all lived in Nashville, Tennessee. Germline V lookup: CDR1 SGHRS, CDR2 YFSETQ. V lost 4 bases, J lost 5 bases, and 9 bases stayed unmatched. This CDR3 has 15 residues. Using about 0.2 ug DNA, approximately 27,000 T cell genomes, the sorted-subset replicate PCRs were run. Libraries were prepared by immunoSEQ multiplex PCR; TCRdb keeps only in-frame clonotypes and omits some of them. The table has approximately 1,000,000 clones, roughly 80% seen once; the top ten hold more than 0.85%. The TCR originated in a young man in good health. Some clones in this sample may be carry-over from other donors' samples. The genes are TRBV5-1 and TRBJ2-7; 10 bases agree with TRBD2. Sequencing was carried out using memory CD4+ T cells from PBMCs. Stated subset: CD45RA-negative fraction. The CDR3 loop reads CASSKIPGTSDEQYF. For the CDR3, the DNA is TGCGCCAGCAGCAAGATCCCGGGGACTAGCGACGAGCAGTACTTC. The entire variable domain, with the rest obtained from reference TRBV5-1 and TRBJ2-7, is as follows: KAGVTQTPRYLIKTRGQQVTLSCSPISGHRSVSWYQQTPGQGLQFLFEYFSETQRNKGNFPGRFSGRQFSNSRSEMNVSTLELGDSALYLCASSKIPGTSDEQYFGPGTRLTVT.